This T cell receptor (beta chain) was captured in a study of T cells after yellow fever vaccination. The sample holds many counts of this clonotype. The antigen remains unidentified. TCRdb fed the 5' RACE reads into MiXCR, producing one record per CDR3 protein. Among more than 90,000 distinct CDR3 sequences listed, around 6.7% were seen once. The CDR3 has 16 amino acids. The V and J ends lost 4 bases and 0 bases, in that order; junction bases with no gene match: 7. Germline V gives CDR1 LGHNA, CDR2 YSLEER. Study-wide results and caveats: Peak timing came faster in the weaker secondary response, day 5 versus 15.

Here the sequenced sample was CD4+ T cells sorted from PBMCs, taken more than 35 days after the first yellow fever vaccination. The V call is TRBV4-3, the J call TRBJ1-1; TRBD1 matches 8 bases. The receptor was isolated from a man between 18 and 29 years old who received the YFV17D yellow fever vaccine. The CDR3, as DNA: TGCGCCAGCAGCCGTGGACAGGGAGTACTGAACACTGAAGCTTTCTTT. Translating gives CASSRGQGVLNTEAFF.